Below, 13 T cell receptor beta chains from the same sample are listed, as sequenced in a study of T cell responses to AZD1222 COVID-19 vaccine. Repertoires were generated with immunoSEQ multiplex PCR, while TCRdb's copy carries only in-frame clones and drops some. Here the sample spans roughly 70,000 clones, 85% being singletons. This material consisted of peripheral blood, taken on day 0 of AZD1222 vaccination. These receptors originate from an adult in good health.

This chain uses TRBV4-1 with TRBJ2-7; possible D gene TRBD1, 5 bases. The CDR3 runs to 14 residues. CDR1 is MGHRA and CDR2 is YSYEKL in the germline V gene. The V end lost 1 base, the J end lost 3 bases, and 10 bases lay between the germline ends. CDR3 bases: TGCGCCAGCAGCCAAGCCACAGGTCTCTACGAGCAGTACTTC. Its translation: CASSQATGLYEQYF.

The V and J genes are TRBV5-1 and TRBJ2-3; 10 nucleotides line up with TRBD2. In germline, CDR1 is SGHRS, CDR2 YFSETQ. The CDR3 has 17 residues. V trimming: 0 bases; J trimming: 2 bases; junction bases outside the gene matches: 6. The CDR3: CASSLEGLAEFTDTQYF. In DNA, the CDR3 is TGCGCCAGCAGCTTGGAAGGACTAGCGGAATTCACAGATACGCAGTATTTT.

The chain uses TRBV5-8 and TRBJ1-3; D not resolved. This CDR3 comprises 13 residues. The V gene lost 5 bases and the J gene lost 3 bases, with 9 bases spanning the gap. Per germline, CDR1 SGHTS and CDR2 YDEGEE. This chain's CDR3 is CASRRVYGNTIYF. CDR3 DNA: TGTGCCAGCAGGAGGGTGTATGGAAACACCATATATTTT. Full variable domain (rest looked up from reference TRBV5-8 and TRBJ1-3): EAGVTQSPTHLIKTRGQQATLRCSPISGHTSVYWYQQALGLGLQFLLWYDEGEERNRGNFPPRFSGRQFPNYSSELNVNALELEDSALYLCASRRVYGNTIYFGEGSWLTVV.

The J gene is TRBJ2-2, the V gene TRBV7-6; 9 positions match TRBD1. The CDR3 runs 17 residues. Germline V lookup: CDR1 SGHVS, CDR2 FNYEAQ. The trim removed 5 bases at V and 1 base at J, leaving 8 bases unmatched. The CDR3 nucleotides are TGTGCCAGCAGCCCAACAGGGGGCGTTCGGAACACCGGGGAGCTGTTTTTT. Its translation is CASSPTGGVRNTGELFF.

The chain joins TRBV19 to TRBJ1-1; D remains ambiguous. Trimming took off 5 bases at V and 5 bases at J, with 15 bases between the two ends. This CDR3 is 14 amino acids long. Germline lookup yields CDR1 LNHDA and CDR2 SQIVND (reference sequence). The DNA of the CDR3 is TGTGCCAGTAGTTTCCAAGGGATTCTGACTGAAGCTTTCTTT. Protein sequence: CASSFQGILTEAFF.

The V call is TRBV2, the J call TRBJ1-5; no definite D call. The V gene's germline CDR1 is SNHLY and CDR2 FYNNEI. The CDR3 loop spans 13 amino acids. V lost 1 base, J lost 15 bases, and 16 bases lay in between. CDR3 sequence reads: CASSEDLAQTMHF. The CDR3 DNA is TGTGCCAGCAGTGAAGACCTTGCGCAGACGATGCATTTT.

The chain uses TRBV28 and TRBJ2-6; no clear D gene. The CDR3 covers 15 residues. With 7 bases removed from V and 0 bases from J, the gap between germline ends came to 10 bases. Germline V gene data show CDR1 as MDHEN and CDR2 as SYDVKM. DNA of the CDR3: TGTGCCAGCACCCCAGCCCTCTCTGGGGCCAACGTCCTGACTTTC. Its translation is CASTPALSGANVLTF.

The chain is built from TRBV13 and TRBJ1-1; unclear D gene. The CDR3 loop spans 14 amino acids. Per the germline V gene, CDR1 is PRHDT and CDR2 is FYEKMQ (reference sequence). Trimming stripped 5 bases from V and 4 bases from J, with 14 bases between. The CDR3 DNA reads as TGTGCCAGCAGCACCCAAGGGTGGATCACTGAAGCTTTCTTT. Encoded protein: CASSTQGWITEAFF.

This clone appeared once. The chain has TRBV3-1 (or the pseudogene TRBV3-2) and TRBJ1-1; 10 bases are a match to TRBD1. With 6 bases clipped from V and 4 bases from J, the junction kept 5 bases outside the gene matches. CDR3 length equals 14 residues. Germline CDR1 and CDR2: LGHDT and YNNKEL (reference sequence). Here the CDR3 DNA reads TGTGCCAGCAGTCGGACAGGGGGGGGCACTGAAGCTTTCTTT. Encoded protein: CASSRTGGGTEAFF.

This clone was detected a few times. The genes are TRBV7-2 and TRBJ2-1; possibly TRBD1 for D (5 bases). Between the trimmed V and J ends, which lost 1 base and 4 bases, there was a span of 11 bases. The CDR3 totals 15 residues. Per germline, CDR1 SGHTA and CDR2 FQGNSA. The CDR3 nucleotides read TGTGCCAGCAGCTTAGTAGGGGCGTCTTACAATGAGCAGTTCTTC. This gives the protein CASSLVGASYNEQFF.

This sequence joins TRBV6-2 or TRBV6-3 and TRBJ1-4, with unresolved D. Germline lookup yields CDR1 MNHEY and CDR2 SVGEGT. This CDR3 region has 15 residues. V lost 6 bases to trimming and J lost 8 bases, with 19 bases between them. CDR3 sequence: CASSAGRSSGEKLFF. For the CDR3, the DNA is TGTGCCAGCAGCGCCGGTCGCAGTAGTGGGGAAAAACTGTTTTTT.

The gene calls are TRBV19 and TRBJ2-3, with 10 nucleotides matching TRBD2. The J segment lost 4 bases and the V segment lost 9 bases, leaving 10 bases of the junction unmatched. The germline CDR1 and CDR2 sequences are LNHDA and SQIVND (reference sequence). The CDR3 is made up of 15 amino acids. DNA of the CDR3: TGTGCCAGCCTCCCGGTAGCGGGAGGACCAGATACGCAGTATTTT. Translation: CASLPVAGGPDTQYF.

The CDR3 DNA is TGTGCCAGCAGTGAAGTCCGGGAGACCCAGTACTTC. This sequence encodes CASSEVRETQYF. V and J are TRBV2 and TRBJ2-5; D is unclear. The length of the CDR3 is 12 residues. V was clipped by 1 base and J by 5 bases, with 5 bases between them. Germline CDR1 and CDR2: SNHLY and FYNNEI.